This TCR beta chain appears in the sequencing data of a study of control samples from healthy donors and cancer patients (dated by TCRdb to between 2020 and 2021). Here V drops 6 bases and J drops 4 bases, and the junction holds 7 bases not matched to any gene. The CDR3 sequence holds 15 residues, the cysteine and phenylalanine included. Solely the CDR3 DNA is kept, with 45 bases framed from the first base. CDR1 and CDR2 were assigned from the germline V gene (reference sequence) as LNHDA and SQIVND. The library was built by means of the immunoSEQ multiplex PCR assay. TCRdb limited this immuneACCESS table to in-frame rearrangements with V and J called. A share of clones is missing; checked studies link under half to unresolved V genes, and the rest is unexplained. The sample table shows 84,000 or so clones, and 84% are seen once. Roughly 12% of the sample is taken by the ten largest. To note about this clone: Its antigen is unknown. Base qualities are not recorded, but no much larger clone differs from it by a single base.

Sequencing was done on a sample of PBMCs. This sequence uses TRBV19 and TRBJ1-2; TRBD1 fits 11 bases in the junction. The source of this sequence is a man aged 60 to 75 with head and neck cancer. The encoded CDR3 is CASRKGQGASYGYTF. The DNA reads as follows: TGTGCCAGTAGGAAAGGACAGGGGGCGAGCTATGGCTACACCTTC.